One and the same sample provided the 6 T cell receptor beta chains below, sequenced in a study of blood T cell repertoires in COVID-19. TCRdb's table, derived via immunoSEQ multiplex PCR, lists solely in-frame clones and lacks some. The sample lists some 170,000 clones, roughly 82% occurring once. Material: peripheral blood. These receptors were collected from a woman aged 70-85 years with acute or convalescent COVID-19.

CDR3 region: CASTRDRDTSEAFF. CDR3 DNA sequence: TGTGCCAGTACCCGGGACAGGGATACCTCTGAAGCTTTCTTT. The genes are TRBV19 and TRBJ1-1, with 9 bases matching TRBD1. This CDR3 contains 14 residues. The ends lost 7 bases at V and 6 bases at J; junction bases unmatched: 9. CDR1 and CDR2 from the germline V gene are LNHDA and SQIVND (reference sequence).

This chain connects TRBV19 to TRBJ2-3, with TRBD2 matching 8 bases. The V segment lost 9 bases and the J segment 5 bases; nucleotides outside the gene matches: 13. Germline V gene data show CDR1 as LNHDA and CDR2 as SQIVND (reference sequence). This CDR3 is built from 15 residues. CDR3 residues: CASGRGGRQGDTQYF. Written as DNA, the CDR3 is TGTGCCAGCGGGAGGGGCGGGAGGCAGGGAGATACGCAGTATTTT.

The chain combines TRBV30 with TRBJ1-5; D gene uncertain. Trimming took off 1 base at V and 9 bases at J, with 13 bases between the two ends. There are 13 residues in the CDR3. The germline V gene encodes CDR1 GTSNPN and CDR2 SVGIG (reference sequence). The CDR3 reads CAWSGTREGPQHF. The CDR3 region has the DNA TGTGCCTGGAGTGGGACTCGTGAGGGGCCCCAGCATTTT.

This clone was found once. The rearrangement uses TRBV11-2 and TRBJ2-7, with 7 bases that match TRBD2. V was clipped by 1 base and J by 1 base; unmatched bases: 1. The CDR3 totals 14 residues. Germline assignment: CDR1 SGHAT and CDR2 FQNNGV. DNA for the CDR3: TGTGCCAGCAGCTTAGCGGGAGGTTCCTACGAGCAGTACTTC. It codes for CASSLAGGSYEQYF.

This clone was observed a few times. The CDR3 bases are TGTGCCAGCGGGGGGGGCACTCAGCCCCAGCATTTT. This encodes CASGGGTQPQHF. This chain links TRBV28 with TRBJ1-5, with a possible D match to TRBD1 (6 bases). Trimming removed 8 bases from V and 6 bases from J, with 11 bases in between. The germline V gene has CDR1 MDHEN and CDR2 SYDVKM. CDR3 length: 12 amino acids.

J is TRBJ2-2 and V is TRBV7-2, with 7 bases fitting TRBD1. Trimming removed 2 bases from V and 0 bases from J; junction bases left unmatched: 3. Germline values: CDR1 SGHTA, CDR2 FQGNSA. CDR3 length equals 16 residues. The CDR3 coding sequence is TGTGCCAGCAGCTTACGTGGACAGGCGAACACCGGGGAGCTGTTTTTT. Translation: CASSLRGQANTGELFF.